This T cell receptor beta chain emerged from a study of blood T cells in healthy people across ages. Study information: For every two T cells, template switching captured about one barcoded beta molecule. Study outcomes and limitations: Both higher diversity and more naive CD4+ cells marked long-lived donors when set against aged donors.

Each sample had at least 6 million PBMCs isolated. Sample-barcoded 5' priming and a J-beta primer mix drove a second PCR of 7 to 11 cycles. TCRdb re-called the 5' RACE reads through MiXCR, storing one row per CDR3 protein. The sample contains 700,000 to 950,000 distinct CDR3 sequences, over 45% of which appear only once. The count of this clonotype is one. The antigen remains undetermined. CDR3 length equals 15 residues. Germline V CDR1 and CDR2: KGHSH, LQKENI. This clonotype was obtained from a man under 40 in good health. Sequencing was carried out using blood. The chain is built from TRBV18 and TRBJ2-5; tentative D call: TRBD2 (5 bases). The tail of the sequence fits TRBJ2-7 better, so the J call may be wrong. For the CDR3, the DNA is TGTGCCAGCTCACCGATGTCTACTAGTATCAACGAGCAGTACTTC. It is translated as CASSPMSTSINEQYF.